The clone carrying this TCR beta chain was seen only a few times. Its antigen is unknown. This sample is part of a study of T-cell memory formation after mild COVID-19. Study-wide background: TCR clusters were mostly donor specific.

General study points: Cross-reactive memory apparently joined, as some responding clones appeared in pre-infection memory. Clones which contracted sat mainly in CM and EM if CD4+, and in EMRA if CD8+.

TCRdb redid the calling of the 5' RACE reads with MiXCR, one entry per CDR3 protein. Of roughly 170,000 distinct CDR3 sequences in the sample, around a sixth were seen once. Trimming cost V 6 bases and J 0 bases; bases outside gene matches: 5. The CDR3 length is 15 residues. Germline values: CDR1 SNHLY, CDR2 FYNNEI. The sequence was obtained from a man between 18 and 35 years old who had mild COVID-19 (a few samples of this study predate the infection). Cell type and time point are not known. The sample taken for sequencing was PBMCs or a T cell subset sorted from them (not recorded which). The chain couples TRBV2 to TRBJ2-5; TRBD1 matches 9 bases. CDR3 sequence: CASSGTGFNQETQYF. In DNA, the CDR3 is TGTGCCAGCAGCGGGACAGGGTTTAACCAAGAGACCCAGTACTTC.